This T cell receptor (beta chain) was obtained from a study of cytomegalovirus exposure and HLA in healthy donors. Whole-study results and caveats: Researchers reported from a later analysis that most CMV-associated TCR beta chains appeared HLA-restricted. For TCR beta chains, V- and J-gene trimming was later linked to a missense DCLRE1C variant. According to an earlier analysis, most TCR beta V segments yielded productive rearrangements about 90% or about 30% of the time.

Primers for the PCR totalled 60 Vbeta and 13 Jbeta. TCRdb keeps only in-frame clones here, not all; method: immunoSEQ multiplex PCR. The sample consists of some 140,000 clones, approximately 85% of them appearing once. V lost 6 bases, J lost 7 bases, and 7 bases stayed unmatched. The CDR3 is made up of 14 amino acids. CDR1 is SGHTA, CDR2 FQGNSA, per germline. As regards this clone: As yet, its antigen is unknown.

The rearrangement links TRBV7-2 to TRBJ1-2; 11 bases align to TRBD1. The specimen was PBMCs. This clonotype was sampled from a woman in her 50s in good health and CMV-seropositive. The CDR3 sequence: CASRRAGTGGGYTF. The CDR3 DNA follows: TGTGCCAGCAGACGCGCCGGGACAGGGGGTGGCTACACCTTC.